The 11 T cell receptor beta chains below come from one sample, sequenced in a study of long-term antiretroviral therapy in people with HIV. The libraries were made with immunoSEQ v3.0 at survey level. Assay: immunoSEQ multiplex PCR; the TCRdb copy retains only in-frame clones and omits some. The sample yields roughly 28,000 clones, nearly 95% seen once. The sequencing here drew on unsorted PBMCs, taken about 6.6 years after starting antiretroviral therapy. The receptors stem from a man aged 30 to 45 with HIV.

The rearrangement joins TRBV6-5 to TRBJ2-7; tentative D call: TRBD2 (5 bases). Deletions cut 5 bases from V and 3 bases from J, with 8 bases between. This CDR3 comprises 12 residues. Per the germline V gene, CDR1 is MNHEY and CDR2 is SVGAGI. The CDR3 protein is CASSQDFYEQYF. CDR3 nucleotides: TGTGCCAGCAGTCAGGACTTCTACGAGCAGTACTTC.

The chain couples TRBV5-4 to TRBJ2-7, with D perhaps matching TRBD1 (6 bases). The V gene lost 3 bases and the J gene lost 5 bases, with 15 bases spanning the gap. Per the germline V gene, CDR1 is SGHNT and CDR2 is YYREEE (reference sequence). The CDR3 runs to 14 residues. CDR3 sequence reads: CASSSPTGIHEQYF. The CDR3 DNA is TGTGCCAGCAGCTCACCCACAGGGATCCACGAGCAGTACTTC.

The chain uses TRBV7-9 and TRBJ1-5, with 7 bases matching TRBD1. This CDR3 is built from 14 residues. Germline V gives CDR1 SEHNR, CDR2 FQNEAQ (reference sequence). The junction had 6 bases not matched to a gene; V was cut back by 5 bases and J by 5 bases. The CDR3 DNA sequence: TGTGCCAGCAGCGACGACAGGGATTATCAGCCCCAGCATTTT. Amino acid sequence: CASSDDRDYQPQHF.

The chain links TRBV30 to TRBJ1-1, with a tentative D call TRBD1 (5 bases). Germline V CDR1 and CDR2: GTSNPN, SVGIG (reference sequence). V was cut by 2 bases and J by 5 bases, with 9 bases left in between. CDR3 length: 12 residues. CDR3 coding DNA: TGTGCCTGGAGTCAGAGGGGTACTGAAGCTTTCTTT. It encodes CAWSQRGTEAFF.

The CDR3, as DNA: TGTGCCAGCAGCATCGGACTAGCGGGAAACAATGAGCAGTTCTTC. Translating it yields CASSIGLAGNNEQFF. This sequence joins TRBV7-2 and TRBJ2-1, with 12 bases that match TRBD2. J lost 5 bases, V lost 5 bases, and 4 bases had no gene match. Germline CDR1 SGHTA, CDR2 FQGNSA. The CDR3 spans 15 residues. The whole variable domain, remainder taken from reference TRBV7-2 and TRBJ2-1, is GAGVSQSPSNKVTEKGKDVELRCDPISGHTALYWYRQSLGQGLEFLIYFQGNSAPDKSGLPSDRFSAERTGGSVSTLTIQRTQQEDSAVYLCASSIGLAGNNEQFFGPGTRLTVL.

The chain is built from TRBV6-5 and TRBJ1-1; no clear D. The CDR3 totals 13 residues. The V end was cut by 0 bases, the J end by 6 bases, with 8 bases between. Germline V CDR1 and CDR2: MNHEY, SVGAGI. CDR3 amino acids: CASSYSTGSEAFF. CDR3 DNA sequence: TGTGCCAGCAGTTACTCGACCGGGTCTGAAGCTTTCTTT.

This chain's CDR3 is CASSRGYLLNEKLFF. In DNA, the CDR3 is TGTGCCAGCAGTCGTGGATATCTACTTAATGAAAAACTGTTTTTT. This chain connects TRBV27 to TRBJ1-4, with D uncertain. This CDR3 spans 15 amino acids. Germline V gene sequence: CDR1 MNHEY, CDR2 SMNVEV (reference sequence). V gave up 5 bases and J gave up 4 bases, with 14 bases separating them.

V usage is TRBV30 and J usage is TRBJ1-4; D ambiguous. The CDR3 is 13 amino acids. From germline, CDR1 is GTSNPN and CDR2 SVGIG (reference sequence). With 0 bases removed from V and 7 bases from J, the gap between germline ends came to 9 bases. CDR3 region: CAWSVRAPEKLFF. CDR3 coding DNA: TGTGCCTGGAGTGTACGCGCCCCTGAAAAACTGTTTTTT.

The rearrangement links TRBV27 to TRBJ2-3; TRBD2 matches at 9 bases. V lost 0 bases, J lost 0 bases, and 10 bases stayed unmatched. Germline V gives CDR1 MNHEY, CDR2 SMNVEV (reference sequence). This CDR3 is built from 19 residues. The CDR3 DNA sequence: TGTGCCAGCAGTTTATCACCAATGTCCCTAGCGGGGAGCACAGATACGCAGTATTTT. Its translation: CASSLSPMSLAGSTDTQYF.

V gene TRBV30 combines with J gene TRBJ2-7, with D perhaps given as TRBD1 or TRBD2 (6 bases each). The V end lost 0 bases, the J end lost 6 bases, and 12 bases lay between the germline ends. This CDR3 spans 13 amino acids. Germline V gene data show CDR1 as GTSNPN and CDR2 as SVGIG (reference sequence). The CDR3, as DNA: TGTGCCTGGAGTGTATCGGGGGCGGGCGAGCAGTACTTC. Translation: CAWSVSGAGEQYF. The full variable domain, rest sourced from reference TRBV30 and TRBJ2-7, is SQTIHQWPATLVQPVGSPLSLECTVEGTSNPNLYWYRQAAGRGLQLLFYSVGIGQISSEVPQNLSASRPQDRQFILSSKKLLLSDSGFYLCAWSVSGAGEQYFGPGTRLTVT.

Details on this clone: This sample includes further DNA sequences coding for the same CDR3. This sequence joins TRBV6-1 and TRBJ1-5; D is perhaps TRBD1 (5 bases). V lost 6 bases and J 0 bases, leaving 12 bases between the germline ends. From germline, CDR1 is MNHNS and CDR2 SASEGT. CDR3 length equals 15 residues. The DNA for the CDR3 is TGTGCCAGCAGGGGGGATGGTTATAGCAATCAGCCCCAGCATTTT. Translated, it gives CASRGDGYSNQPQHF.